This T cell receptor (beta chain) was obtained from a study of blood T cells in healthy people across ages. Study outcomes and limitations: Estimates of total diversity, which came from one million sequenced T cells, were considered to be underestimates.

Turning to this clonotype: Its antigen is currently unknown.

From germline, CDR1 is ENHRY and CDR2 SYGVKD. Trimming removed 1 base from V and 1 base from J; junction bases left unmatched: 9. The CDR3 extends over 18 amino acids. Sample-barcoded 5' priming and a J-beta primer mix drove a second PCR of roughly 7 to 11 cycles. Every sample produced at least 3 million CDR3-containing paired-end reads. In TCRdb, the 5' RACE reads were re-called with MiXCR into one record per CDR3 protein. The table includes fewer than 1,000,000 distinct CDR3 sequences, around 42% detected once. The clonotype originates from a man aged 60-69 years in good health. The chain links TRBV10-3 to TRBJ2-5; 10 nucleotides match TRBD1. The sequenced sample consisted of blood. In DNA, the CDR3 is TGTGCCATCAGTGAGTTACCCGGGACAGGGGTCATCCAAGAGACCCAGTACTTC. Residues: CAISELPGTGVIQETQYF.